This T cell receptor (beta chain) appears in the sequencing data of a study of tumor-infiltrating lymphocytes in primary liver carcinoma. Study as a whole: Maximum tumor diameters ranged from roughly 4 to 11 cm, stage T1-T3 N0M0. Study-level points and caveats: Tumor region pairs showed greater overlap than either tumor-adjacent or tumor-blood pairs did.

In germline, CDR1 is MNHEY, CDR2 SVGAGI. CDR3 length equals 15 residues. Starting material of 450 to 550 ng total RNA yielded TCR beta cDNA via a constant-region primer. Library construction for TCR beta comprised three nested multiplex PCR rounds performed with slightly modified ARM-PCR. TRBV1-TRBV30 forward primers and a C-beta reverse primer were used in the first two PCR rounds, which each ran for approximately 10 cycles. TCRdb redid the calling of the multiplex PCR reads with MiXCR, one entry per CDR3 protein. The table lists 20,000 to 25,000 distinct CDR3 sequences, 80% of them singletons. Starting material for RNA and DNA co-extraction consisted of about 20-33 mg of unsorted bulk tissue. Tumor samples each held over 90% viable tumor cells. As to this clonotype: The antigen remains undetermined. Its ends do not fully match the called genes, so a read error is possible.

This chain connects TRBV6-5 to TRBJ2-7; D is possibly TRBD1 (6 bases). The TCR originated in a woman younger than 45 with primary liver carcinoma and hepatitis B virus infection. Sample: liver tumor tissue from sampling region 2. Specified subset: tumor region T2, inferior pole. The CDR3 DNA follows: TGTGCCAGCAGTCGCAAGGACAGCAGCTCCTACGAACAGTACTTC. Encoded protein: CASSRKDSSSYEQYF.